Listed below are T cell receptor beta chains from one sample, sequenced in a study of identifying expanded T cells in peripheral blood. This table comes from immunoSEQ multiplex PCR, and its TCRdb copy is limited to in-frame clones, with some not included. Among some 95,000 clones listed, roughly 90% were seen once. Material for sequencing was blood. The receptors shown here come from a person between 18 and 69 years old in good health. Each CDR3 is given with its conserved first and last residue. The D gene is left open where the match is weak. Rows may omit the clone size; those that give it use once, few, many or a size class.

V gene	J gene	D gene	clone size	CDR3 length	CDR3 DNA	CDR3 protein
TRBV5-1	TRBJ2-3	.	.	16	TGCGCCAGCAGCTTGGCCCGTGCGGCAAGCACAGATACGCAGTATTTT	CASSLARAASTDTQYF
TRBV21-1	TRBJ1-5	.	.	21	TGTGCCAGCAGCGACACAATCTTACCGGGACAGCGAGTTGATAGCAATCAGCCCCAGCATTTT	CASSDTILPGQRVDSNQPQHF
TRBV2	TRBJ1-5	.	.	14	TGTGCCAGCAGTGAAAATGGTTCCCCTCAGCCCCAGCATTTT	CASSENGSPQPQHF
TRBV30	TRBJ1-2	.	.	13	TGTGCCTGGACGAGGGAATTTTACTATGGCTACACCTTC	CAWTREFYYGYTF
TRBV6-6	TRBJ2-1	TRBD1	.	15	TGTGCCAGCAGTACCGGGACAGGGGTAGGCAATGAGCAGTTCTTC	CASSTGTGVGNEQFF
TRBV7-5	TRBJ1-2	.	.	12	TGTGTCAGAAAACCACACGACTGGGGCTACACCTTC	CVRKPHDWGYTF
TRBV19	TRBJ2-2	.	.	14	TGTGCCACCTCAAACCGGGGAGTCACCGGGGAGCTGTTTTTT	CATSNRGVTGELFF
TRBV6-1	TRBJ1-2	.	.	15	TGTGCCAGCAGTGCATCAGGCCTATCTAACTATGGCTACACCTTC	CASSASGLSNYGYTF
TRBV14	TRBJ2-7	.	.	11	TGTGCCAGCAGCGGGCGATACGAGCAGTACTTC	CASSGRYEQYF
TRBV11-2	TRBJ1-1	TRBD1	once	16	TGTGCCAGCAGCTTCGTGGCAGGGGGCGGCGGCACTGAAGCTTTCTTT	CASSFVAGGGGTEAFF
TRBV14	TRBJ2-3	TRBD1	once	13	TGTGCCAGCAGCCTTACAGGGGGTGATACGCAGTATTTT	CASSLTGGDTQYF
TRBV28	TRBJ1-1	TRBD1	once	13	TGTGCCAGCCTGGGGGACAGGGCATCAGAAGCTTTCTTT	CASLGDRASEAFF
TRBV18	TRBJ2-7	.	.	13	TGTGCCAGCTCACCAGTGTGGGATTACGAGCAGTACTTC	CASSPVWDYEQYF
TRBV30	TRBJ2-2	.	once	13	TGTGCCTGGAGTGTACTCACGGCCGGGGAGCTGTTTTTT	CAWSVLTAGELFF
TRBV19	TRBJ2-3	.	.	11	TGTGCCAGTAGCTTAAGCGATACGCAGTATTTT	CASSLSDTQYF
TRBV7-2	TRBJ2-3	TRBD2	.	14	TGTGCCAGCAGCCTGGGGACTAGCGGGGATACGCAGTATTTT	CASSLGTSGDTQYF
TRBV4-2	TRBJ2-5	TRBD2	.	18	TGTGCCAGCAGCCAAGACCCCCCTTCTAGCGGGTACCAAGAGACCCAGTACTTC	CASSQDPPSSGYQETQYF
TRBV27	TRBJ2-1	.	once	13	TGTGCCAGCAGTTTCCGCCTAGCAAATGAGCAGTTCTTC	CASSFRLANEQFF
TRBV10-1	TRBJ2-7	.	.	11	TGCGCCAGCAGCCCCACCTACGAGCAGTACTTC	CASSPTYEQYF
TRBV18	TRBJ1-2	.	medium-sized	14	TGTGCCAGCTCACCGAGCGGGGGCGCAGAAGGCTACACCTTC	CASSPSGGAEGYTF
TRBV19	TRBJ1-2	.	.	16	TGTGCCAGTAGTATAGTCCTTGGACAGAATCCCTATGGCTACACCTTC	CASSIVLGQNPYGYTF
TRBV7-9	TRBJ1-4	.	.	17	TGTGCCAGCAGCTTACCAGCCGACACCGCAACTAATGAAAAACTGTTTTTT	CASSLPADTATNEKLFF
TRBV6-5	TRBJ2-3	.	.	15	TGTGCCAGCAGTTACATTGGGTACGGCACAGATACGCAGTATTTT	CASSYIGYGTDTQYF
TRBV10-1	TRBJ2-1	TRBD2	.	16	TGCGCCAGCAGTGAGTCGAGGGCGGGGGGGGTTCATGAGCAGTTCTTC	CASSESRAGGVHEQFF
TRBV5-1	TRBJ2-2	.	once	16	TGCGCCAGCAGCTCTGGAGGGCTCCCGAACACCGGGGAGCTGTTTTTT	CASSSGGLPNTGELFF
TRBV5-1	TRBJ1-5	.	.	15	TGCGCCAGCAGCTTGAACGGTCTTAGCAATCAGCCCCAGCATTTT	CASSLNGLSNQPQHF
TRBV5-1	TRBJ2-7	.	.	14	TGCGCCAGCAGCTTGGGTGGAGAGGGCTACGAGCAGTACTTC	CASSLGGEGYEQYF
TRBV4-1	TRBJ2-1	TRBD1	.	16	TGCGCCAGCAGCCAAGATCCCAGGGGGCTAGGCAATGAGCAGTTCTTC	CASSQDPRGLGNEQFF
TRBV9	TRBJ1-3	.	few	15	TGTGCCAGCAGCGCAGGTCGTGTTGCGGGAAACACCATATATTTT	CASSAGRVAGNTIYF
TRBV5-1	TRBJ2-2	.	.	14	TGCGCCAGCGCACAGCCGTCGAACACCGGGGAGCTGTTTTTT	CASAQPSNTGELFF
TRBV6-1	TRBJ1-5	.	.	16	TGTGCCAGCAGTGTAGGGGAGGGGCTTGGCAATCAGCCCCAGCATTTT	CASSVGEGLGNQPQHF
TRBV5-1	TRBJ1-5	TRBD1	.	15	TGCGCCAGCAGCCCGGGACAGGGTTGGAATCAGCCCCAGCATTTT	CASSPGQGWNQPQHF
TRBV18	TRBJ1-6	.	.	15	TGTGCCAGCTCACCACTCCCAGCCCCTAATTCACCCCTCCACTTT	CASSPLPAPNSPLHF
TRBV4-2	TRBJ1-2	.	.	16	TGTGCCAGCAGCCGGGAGGGAAGGGGCGAGTTCTATGGCTACACCTTC	CASSREGRGEFYGYTF
TRBV5-1	TRBJ2-1	.	once	20	TGCGCCAGCAGCTTGAGCCTTTTAAGTCAGGGGAGGGAATCGAACAATGAGCAGTTCTTC	CASSLSLLSQGRESNNEQFF
TRBV6-1	TRBJ2-7	TRBD2	.	16	TGTGCCAGCAGTGCTCCCGGGACTAGCGACCCCTACGAGCAGTACTTC	CASSAPGTSDPYEQYF
TRBV12-5	TRBJ2-4	TRBD1	.	14	TGTGCTAGTGGCCCAGGGACAGGTGAAAACATTCAGTACTTC	CASGPGTGENIQYF
TRBV29-1	TRBJ2-1	TRBD1	.	15	TGCAGCGCCCCGTCGACAGGGGGAAGTTTCAATGAGCAGTTCTTC	CSAPSTGGSFNEQFF
TRBV18	TRBJ2-2	TRBD1	.	17	TGTGCCAGCTCACCTCCCCAGGGGGCATCGAACACCGGGGAGCTGTTTTTT	CASSPPQGASNTGELFF
TRBV7-3	TRBJ1-6	.	.	14	TGTGCCAGCAGCTTGGGGGACGTGAATTCACCCCTCCACTTT	CASSLGDVNSPLHF